Below, 18 T cell receptor beta chains from the same sample are listed, as sequenced in a study of CD8 T cells in ankylosing spondylitis. MiXCR was run by TCRdb on the 5' RACE reads, yielding one entry per CDR3 protein. Among 500,000 to 550,000 distinct CDR3 sequences listed, roughly 12% were seen once. Findings and limits, study-wide: A motif of eight highly homologous TCR beta variants was seen as apparently characteristic of ankylosing spondylitis blood.

No antigen has been identified for these receptors. The specimen was blood, either unsorted or a sorted T cell fraction (not recorded which). These receptors originate from a male donor with ankylosing spondylitis.

This clonotype was observed a handful of times. This CDR3 is CASSPGQGNEQYV. CDR3 sequence (DNA): TGTGCCAGCTCACCGGGACAGGGGAACGAGCAGTACGTC. The chain recombines TRBV18 with TRBJ2-7; 10 bases align to TRBD1. The ends lost 3 bases at V and 5 bases at J; junction bases unmatched: 1. Germline CDR1 and CDR2: KGHSH and LQKENI. The CDR3 covers 13 residues.

The chain combines TRBV5-1 with TRBJ2-3, with TRBD1 matching over 9 bases. The V segment lost 0 bases and the J segment 5 bases; nucleotides outside the gene matches: 10. The CDR3 is 17 amino acids. Germline V gene sequence: CDR1 SGHRS, CDR2 YFSETQ. CDR3 region: CASSLAFGTGLGDTQYF. CDR3 bases: TGCGCCAGCAGCTTGGCCTTTGGGACAGGGCTGGGAGATACGCAGTATTTT.

V and J are TRBV29-1 and TRBJ2-3; TRBD1 might be the D (5 bases). The germline V gene encodes CDR1 SQVTM and CDR2 ANQGSEA. This CDR3 has 16 amino acids. V lost 0 bases to trimming and J lost 3 bases, with 16 bases between them. CDR3: CSVEDLAGIHTDTQYF. The CDR3 DNA follows: TGCAGCGTTGAAGATCTTGCAGGGATTCATACAGATACGCAGTATTTT.

This clonotype showed up many times. The rearrangement links TRBV7-2 to TRBJ1-6; no clear D. Germline CDR1 SGHTA, CDR2 FQGNSA. Deletions cut 0 bases from V and 4 bases from J, with 7 bases between. This CDR3 spans 15 amino acids. CDR3 residues: CASSLARRYNSPLHF. The CDR3 nucleotides read TGTGCCAGCAGCTTAGCCAGAAGATATAATTCACCCCTCCACTTT.

This clonotype was found a few times. The chain employs TRBV12-3 or TRBV12-4 and TRBJ2-2; perhaps TRBD2 as D (6 bases). The CDR3 runs 17 residues. Trimming stripped 3 bases from V and 0 bases from J, with 14 bases between. The CDR3 here is CASSFQTRGANTGELFF. In DNA, the CDR3 is TGTGCCAGCAGTTTCCAGACGCGCGGGGCGAACACCGGGGAGCTGTTTTTT.

The chain has TRBV5-8 and TRBJ2-1; D is tentatively TRBD1 or TRBD2 (5 bases each). V was cut by 4 bases and J by 12 bases, with 26 bases left in between. This CDR3 has 16 amino acids. Germline V gene lookup returns CDR1 SGHTS and CDR2 YDEGEE. Written as DNA, the CDR3 is TGTGCCAGCAGCCTTGCCGGGACCACCCCTCTTCGCGGGCAGTTCTTC. Its translation: CASSLAGTTPLRGQFF.

This clonotype was detected a few times. The V gene is TRBV20-1, the J gene TRBJ1-5; 7 bases match TRBD1. The V segment lost 2 bases and the J segment 3 bases; nucleotides outside the gene matches: 4. This CDR3 contains 14 residues. Germline V CDR1 and CDR2: DFQATT, SNEGSKA (reference sequence). The CDR3 is CSARTGVVNQPQHF. The CDR3, as DNA: TGCAGTGCTAGAACAGGGGTCGTCAATCAGCCCCAGCATTTT.

This clonotype was seen at least ten times. The CDR3 region has the DNA TGCAGCGTTGAAACCGGAGATACGCAGTATTTT. Translation: CSVETGDTQYF. J is TRBJ2-3 and V is TRBV29-1; D not resolved. This CDR3 spans 11 amino acids. The V end was cut by 2 bases, the J end by 5 bases, with 5 bases between. Germline CDR1 and CDR2: SQVTM and ANQGSEA.

V is TRBV20-1 and J is TRBJ1-5; D is undetermined. This CDR3 has 14 amino acids. Trimming took off 6 bases at V and 0 bases at J, with 12 bases between the two ends. The V gene's germline CDR1 is DFQATT and CDR2 SNEGSKA (reference sequence). CDR3 nucleotide sequence: TGCAGTGCCGCACACAGTAATAGCAATCAGCCCCAGCATTTT. Its translation: CSAAHSNSNQPQHF.

This clonotype was seen only a few times. In DNA form, the CDR3 reads TGCGCCAGCAGCATCGGGACAGGGCTTATCACTGAAGCTTTCTTT. Its protein is CASSIGTGLITEAFF. V and J are TRBV5-1 and TRBJ1-1; 9 bases align to TRBD1. The CDR3 runs 15 residues. Germline V gives CDR1 SGHRS, CDR2 YFSETQ. V trimming: 4 bases; J trimming: 4 bases; junction bases outside the gene matches: 8.

The V call is TRBV18, the J call TRBJ2-7; 8 bases line up with TRBD2. CDR3 length equals 14 residues. V lost 4 bases and J lost 3; bases outside the gene matches: 5. Germline V gives CDR1 KGHSH, CDR2 LQKENI. The CDR3 sequence: CASSLSGRIYEQYV. The CDR3 region has the DNA TGTGCCAGCTCACTGAGCGGGAGAATCTACGAGCAGTACGTC.

This clonotype turned up a few times. The chain employs TRBV15 and TRBJ2-3; D is uncertain. Between the trimmed V and J ends, which lost 5 bases and 0 bases, there was a span of 6 bases. The CDR3 is made up of 13 amino acids. CDR1 is LNHNV and CDR2 is YYDKDF in the germline V gene (reference sequence). The CDR3 loop reads CATSRLSTDTQYF. Here the CDR3 DNA reads TGTGCCACCAGCCGGCTTAGCACAGATACGCAGTATTTT.

A few counts support this clonotype. The chain couples TRBV6-4 to TRBJ1-5; weak D call: TRBD1 (6 bases). The V gene's germline CDR1 is MRHNA and CDR2 SNTAGT. This CDR3 region has 14 residues. Trimming removed 6 bases from V and 4 bases from J, with 13 bases in between. In DNA form, the CDR3 reads TGTGCCAGCAGCCAAGAGGGGGGAAATCAGCCCCAGCATTTT. As protein: CASSQEGGNQPQHF.

The rearrangement uses TRBV18 and TRBJ2-1, with D maybe TRBD1 (5 bases). Trimming stripped 4 bases from V and 3 bases from J, with 13 bases between. From germline, CDR1 is KGHSH and CDR2 LQKENI. The CDR3 spans 15 residues. CDR3 sequence: CASSQTDARYNEQFF. CDR3 sequence (DNA): TGTGCCAGCTCACAGACAGATGCCCGCTACAATGAGCAGTTCTTC.

The genes are TRBV20-1 and TRBJ2-7; 7 bases are shared with TRBD1. The CDR3 totals 13 residues. Unmatched junction bases numbered 9, after V lost 7 bases and J lost 3 bases. Germline CDR1 and CDR2: DFQATT and SNEGSKA (reference sequence). Here the CDR3 DNA reads TGCAGTGTCTCCCCCTACAGGGGCTACGAGCAGTACTTC. Its translation is CSVSPYRGYEQYF.

In this sample, this clonotype turned up many times. V gene TRBV6-5 combines with J gene TRBJ1-3; D ambiguous. Germline V gene lookup returns CDR1 MNHEY and CDR2 SVGAGI. V shed 4 bases and J shed 0 bases, with 7 bases lying between them. This CDR3 has 14 amino acids. The CDR3 DNA reads TGTGCCAGCAGTTCAGTCCTCTCTGGAAACACCATATATTTT. This sequence encodes CASSSVLSGNTIYF.

This chain joins TRBV21-1 and TRBJ2-1. TRBV21-1 is termed a pseudogene. This CDR3 spans 19 amino acids. CDR3 loop: CASSKAPGVAVSSYNEQFF. The CDR3 nucleotides read TGTGCCAGCAGCAAAGCGCCGGGTGTTGCGGTGAGCTCCTACAATGAGCAGTTCTTC.

This clonotype occurred many times. V and J are TRBV12-3 or TRBV12-4 and TRBJ2-7, with D unclear. The CDR3 loop spans 14 amino acids. The V end lost 6 bases, the J end lost 5 bases, and 17 bases lay between the germline ends. CDR3 sequence: CASSLMGGLDEQYF. CDR3 in DNA: TGTGCCAGCAGCCTTATGGGCGGTTTGGACGAGCAGTACTTC.